This T cell receptor beta chain was captured in a study of CD8 T cells in Susac syndrome. Study-wide findings and caveats: The authors acknowledged that the study's TCR sequencing and HLA analysis involved relatively few individuals.

With random hexamers, about 0.45 to 1 ug RNA was reverse transcribed. By means of immunoSEQ multiplex PCR, TCR beta CDR3 spanning 54 Vbeta and 13 Jbeta underwent amplification. TCRdb fed the immunoSEQ multiplex PCR reads into MiXCR, producing one record per CDR3 protein. The sample has 150,000 to 250,000 distinct CDR3 sequences, about 96% seen once. In contrast to the negatively isolated CD8+ and CD4+ T cells, TEMRA cells were FACS-enriched. A word on this clonotype: Its antigen remains unidentified.

Germline V gene lookup returns CDR1 KGHDR and CDR2 SFDVKD. This CDR3 region has 13 residues. V was pared by 3 bases and J by 7 bases, with 11 bases between. This TCR was sampled from a human donor with multiple sclerosis. This chain links TRBV24-1 with TRBJ2-5, with D hard to call. Sequences were obtained from CD4+ T cells from PBMCs. The DNA of the CDR3 is TGTGCCACCAGTGATCCCTCTTTAGGGACCCAGTACTTC. Protein: CATSDPSLGTQYF.